A selection of T cell receptor beta chains follows, all from one sample in a study of post-analysis software for immune sequencing data. MiXCR, applied by TCRdb to the PCR reads, yields one record per CDR3 protein. The sample lists roughly 620,000 distinct CDR3 sequences, 44% occurring once. The sequencing input was blood. These receptors all stem from a girl between 10 and 17 years old with multiple sclerosis. Each CDR3 is given with its conserved first and last residue. D genes are given only for firm matches. A row's size may be missing; if present it is once, few, many or a size class.

j_gene	d_gene	len	abundance	v_gene	CDR3aa	CDR3nt
TRBJ1-5	TRBD1	13	.	TRBV5-6	CASSSTGDQPQHF	TGTGCCAGCAGCTCGACAGGGGATCAGCCCCAGCATTTT
TRBJ2-3	.	14	.	TRBV10-3	CAISGDFYTDTQYF	TGTGCCATCAGCGGGGACTTTTACACAGATACGCAGTATTTT
TRBJ1-2	TRBD1	14	few	TRBV25-1	CASSDWTGGAGYTF	TGTGCCAGCAGCGATTGGACAGGGGGCGCGGGCTACACCTTC
TRBJ2-7	.	14	.	TRBV6-5	CASSYVQDSYEQYF	TGTGCCAGCAGTTACGTGCAGGACTCCTACGAGCAGTACTTC
TRBJ2-5	TRBD2	14	few	TRBV7-2	CASSLPGLGETQYF	TGTGCCAGCAGCTTACCGGGACTAGGGGAGACCCAGTACTTC
TRBJ2-2	TRBD2	17	.	TRBV20-1	CSARDWASGTNTGELFF	TGCAGTGCTAGAGATTGGGCTAGCGGGACAAACACCGGGGAGCTGTTTTTT
TRBJ2-1	.	13	few	TRBV4-1	CASSHKWDNEQFF	TGCGCCAGCAGCCACAAATGGGATAATGAGCAGTTCTTC
TRBJ1-2	.	14	.	TRBV12-3/TRBV12-4	CASSPLAGLIGYTF	TGTGCCAGCAGTCCACTAGCGGGGTTGATCGGCTACACCTTC
TRBJ2-7	.	11	.	TRBV20-1	CSARDLDEQYF	TGCAGTGCTAGAGATCTCGACGAGCAGTACTTC
TRBJ2-1	TRBD1	16	.	TRBV5-1	CASSLGTGTALREQFF	TGCGCCAGCAGCTTGGGCACCGGGACAGCTCTTCGTGAGCAGTTCTTC
TRBJ2-7	.	12	many	TRBV6-6	CASSSDGYEQYF	TGTGCCAGCAGTTCGGACGGCTACGAGCAGTACTTC
TRBJ1-2	.	12	.	TRBV6-1	CASSVRGYDYTF	TGTGCCAGCAGCGTTCGAGGCTATGACTACACCTTC
TRBJ2-7	TRBD1	16	few	TRBV10-3	CATIAREGDRAYEQYF	TGTGCCACCATAGCTCGTGAGGGGGACAGGGCCTACGAGCAGTACTTC
TRBJ2-5	.	14	.	TRBV5-6	CASTAEIGQETQYF	TGTGCCAGCACCGCTGAGATAGGGCAAGAGACCCAGTACTTC
TRBJ2-3	.	14	.	TRBV7-8	CASSPGLLADTQYF	TGTGCCAGCAGCCCCGGTTTACTAGCTGATACGCAGTATTTT
TRBJ2-7	.	17	.	TRBV6-2/TRBV6-3	CASSLRYRVRSSYEQYF	TGTGCCAGCAGCCTCCGGTACAGAGTCCGGAGCTCCTACGAGCAGTACTTC
TRBJ2-3	.	14	.	TRBV12-3/TRBV12-4	CATGGLAARDTQYF	TGTGCCACTGGGGGGCTAGCGGCCCGAGATACGCAGTATTTT
TRBJ2-7	TRBD2	15	few	TRBV6-5	CASSYSQRGGYEQYF	TGTGCCAGCAGTTACTCCCAGCGGGGGGGCTACGAGCAGTACTTC
TRBJ2-1	TRBD2	16	.	TRBV7-2	CASSLTSGGARNEQFF	TGTGCCAGCAGCCTAACTAGCGGGGGGGCCCGAAATGAGCAGTTCTTC
TRBJ2-5	.	13	.	TRBV15	CATSRDRDRTQYF	TGTGCCACCAGCAGAGACCGAGACAGGACCCAGTACTTC
TRBJ1-3	TRBD1	18	few	TRBV6-5	CASSYSIGQGAGGNTIYF	TGTGCCAGCAGTTACTCGATCGGACAGGGAGCCGGCGGAAACACCATATATTTT
TRBJ2-5	TRBD1	14	few	TRBV12-3/TRBV12-4	CASSLTGMVETQYF	TGTGCCAGCAGCCTGACAGGGATGGTGGAGACCCAGTACTTC
TRBJ1-1	.	13	.	TRBV7-3	CASSFTVNTEAFF	TGTGCCAGCAGCTTCACTGTGAACACTGAAGCTTTCTTT
TRBJ2-1	.	18	.	TRBV11-2	CASSLVGILDFGYNEQFF	TGTGCCAGCAGCTTAGTGGGGATACTAGACTTTGGCTACAATGAGCAGTTCTTC
TRBJ2-7	TRBD1	16	few	TRBV6-2/TRBV6-3	CASSYDILDRGYEQYF	TGTGCCAGCAGTTACGACATTCTGGACAGGGGCTACGAGCAGTACTTC
TRBJ2-1	.	15	.	TRBV5-1	CASQEFAGAGNEQFF	TGCGCCAGCCAGGAGTTCGCAGGGGCTGGGAATGAGCAGTTCTTC
TRBJ2-5	.	12	.	TRBV5-1	CASSLEERTQYF	TGCGCCAGCAGCTTGGAGGAAAGGACCCAGTACTTC
TRBJ1-4	TRBD1	19	.	TRBV15	CATSRDLLGTGGDSEKLFF	TGTGCCACCAGCAGAGATCTGTTGGGGACAGGGGGCGACAGTGAAAAACTGTTTTTT
TRBJ2-3	TRBD2	13	.	TRBV20-1	CSVAGGPTDTQYF	TGCAGTGTAGCGGGGGGGCCAACAGATACGCAGTATTTT
TRBJ2-1	TRBD2	17	.	TRBV20-1	CSARDLAGDSSYNEQFF	TGCAGTGCTAGAGACCTAGCGGGGGACTCCTCCTACAATGAGCAGTTCTTC
TRBJ2-5	.	14	.	TRBV5-1	CASSSQGPPTTQYF	TGCGCCAGCAGCTCCCAGGGGCCCCCCACGACCCAGTACTTC
TRBJ2-5	.	13	.	TRBV6-6	CASSIGWGETQYF	TGTGCCAGCAGTATCGGTTGGGGGGAGACCCAGTACTTC
TRBJ2-4	.	12	.	TRBV20-1	CSAPSPGNIQYF	TGCAGTGCTCCCTCCCCGGGGAACATTCAGTACTTC
TRBJ2-1	TRBD1	16	few	TRBV5-1	CASSSWTGLSYNEQFF	TGCGCCAGCAGTTCATGGACAGGGCTCTCCTACAATGAGCAGTTCTTC
TRBJ2-5	.	13	.	TRBV6-2/TRBV6-3	CASSYMRKETQYF	TGTGCCAGCAGTTACATGCGTAAAGAGACCCAGTACTTC
TRBJ2-7	TRBD1	16	few	TRBV4-1	CASSQPLGQGKYEQYF	TGCGCCAGCAGCCAGCCATTGGGACAGGGAAAATACGAGCAGTACTTC
TRBJ2-7	.	12	.	TRBV7-9	CASGIRVYEQYF	TGTGCCAGCGGGATCAGAGTCTACGAGCAGTACTTC
TRBJ1-6	TRBD1	13	.	TRBV2	CASNRDRESPLHF	TGTGCCAGCAACCGGGACAGGGAATCACCCCTCCACTTT
TRBJ2-1	.	14	.	TRBV28	CASSRGTANNEQFF	TGTGCCAGCAGTCGCGGGACAGCAAACAATGAGCAGTTCTTC
TRBJ2-1	.	13	few	TRBV6-5	CASSYRQNNEQFF	TGTGCCAGCAGTTACAGGCAGAACAATGAGCAGTTCTTC
TRBJ1-4	.	13	.	TRBV2	CASRVDGNEKLFF	TGTGCCAGCAGGGTGGACGGAAATGAAAAACTGTTTTTT
TRBJ2-1	TRBD2	15	.	TRBV3-1	CASRWASGAYNEQFF	TGTGCCAGCAGATGGGCTAGCGGTGCCTACAATGAGCAGTTCTTC
TRBJ2-6	.	13	.	TRBV12-3/TRBV12-4	CASTILGTNVLTF	TGTGCCAGCACCATCCTTGGGACCAACGTCCTGACTTTC
TRBJ2-7	TRBD2	15	.	TRBV5-1	CASSLGSGGLYEQYF	TGCGCCAGCAGCTTGGGTAGCGGGGGTCTCTACGAGCAGTACTTC
TRBJ2-1	TRBD2	16	few	TRBV10-3	CAISEDKREPYNEQFF	TGTGCCATCAGTGAGGACAAGCGGGAGCCCTACAATGAGCAGTTCTTC
TRBJ2-5	TRBD2	17	few	TRBV3-1	CASSANWGSGIQETQYF	TGTGCCAGCAGCGCAAACTGGGGAAGCGGGATACAAGAGACCCAGTACTTC
TRBJ2-7	.	15	.	TRBV6-1	CASSERLGSSYEQYF	TGTGCCAGCAGTGAGAGACTAGGAAGCTCCTACGAGCAGTACTTC
TRBJ1-5	.	14	.	TRBV24-1	CATGGEKGYQPQHF	TGTGCCACCGGTGGGGAGAAGGGGTATCAGCCCCAGCATTTT
TRBJ1-2	.	13	.	TRBV7-9	CASSFPRGNGYTF	TGTGCCAGCAGCTTCCCTAGGGGGAATGGCTACACCTTC
TRBJ2-1	.	11	.	TRBV3-1	CASLKGEAQFF	TGTGCCAGCCTTAAGGGAGAGGCGCAGTTCTTC
TRBJ2-1	.	16	.	TRBV12-3/TRBV12-4	CASRSRLEGLWNEQFF	TGTGCCAGCAGGTCGCGGCTGGAGGGCCTTTGGAATGAGCAGTTCTTC
TRBJ1-1	.	12	.	TRBV7-2	CASSSYLAEAFF	TGTGCCAGCAGCTCCTACTTGGCTGAAGCTTTCTTT
TRBJ2-1	.	12	few	TRBV3-1	CASWGKYNEQFF	TGTGCCAGCTGGGGTAAATACAATGAGCAGTTCTTC
TRBJ1-2	.	13	.	TRBV7-9	CASRPPGPYGYTF	TGTGCCAGCAGGCCCCCGGGGCCCTATGGCTACACCTTC
TRBJ2-4	.	13	.	TRBV2	CASLSIAKNIQYF	TGTGCCAGTCTCAGCATAGCCAAAAACATTCAGTACTTC
TRBJ2-7	.	16	.	TRBV5-6	CASSNALGQYSYEQYF	TGTGCCAGCAGCAACGCACTGGGGCAGTACTCCTACGAGCAGTACTTC
TRBJ2-7	TRBD1	15	few	TRBV4-1	CASSQAGQGDYEQYF	TGCGCCAGCAGCCAAGCGGGACAGGGGGATTACGAGCAGTACTTC
TRBJ2-3	.	15	.	TRBV24-1	CATSDFGGSTDTQYF	TGTGCCACCAGTGATTTCGGGGGAAGCACAGATACGCAGTATTTT